The 30 T cell receptor beta chains presented below share a single source sample, sequenced in a study of neurological immune-mediated disorders. TCRdb called the 5' RACE reads again in MiXCR, with one record for every CDR3 protein. The data contain some 70,000 distinct CDR3 sequences, around 3.3% of them seen just once; the ten biggest clones take up roughly 3.7%. What was sequenced was PBMCs. These receptors originate from a man in his forties with multiple sclerosis.

The sample holds many counts of this clonotype. V gene TRBV9 combines with J gene TRBJ1-1; 9 bases match TRBD1. Losses at the gene ends were 0 bases for V and 5 bases for J; bases not matched to a gene: 5. The germline V gene has CDR1 SGDLS and CDR2 YYNGEE. CDR3 length: 15 amino acids. CDR3 bases: TGTGCCAGCAGCGTAGGGACAGGGGCCAGTACTGAAGCTTTCTTT. Protein product: CASSVGTGASTEAFF.

This chain joins TRBV18 and TRBJ1-2; D is undetermined. The CDR3 has 14 amino acids. Germline V gives CDR1 KGHSH, CDR2 LQKENI. With 2 bases removed from V and 3 bases from J, the gap between germline ends came to 10 bases. This CDR3 is CASSPERADYGYTF. DNA of the CDR3: TGTGCCAGCTCACCAGAAAGGGCGGACTATGGCTACACCTTC.

This clonotype was seen at least ten times. The rearrangement joins TRBV5-1 to TRBJ2-5; TRBD2 matches 11 bases. The CDR3 covers 16 residues. Losses at the gene ends were 0 bases for V and 1 base for J; bases not matched to a gene: 2. Germline values: CDR1 SGHRS, CDR2 YFSETQ. The CDR3 reads CASSLDTSGGQETQYF. CDR3 DNA sequence: TGCGCCAGCAGCTTGGATACTAGCGGGGGCCAAGAGACCCAGTACTTC.

On this clonotype itself: A much bigger clone sits one base away, suggesting this may be a read error. V and J are TRBV5-1 and TRBJ2-4; 7 positions agree with TRBD2. The CDR3 spans 15 residues. Germline V gene lookup returns CDR1 SGHRS and CDR2 YFSETQ. CDR3 residues: CASSLAAGAKKIQYF. The CDR3 coding sequence is TGCGCCAGCAGCTTGGCCGCGGGAGCCAAAAAAATTCAGTACTTC.

This clonotype came up many times. The V and J genes are TRBV6-5 and TRBJ2-1; D might be TRBD1 (6 bases). CDR3 length equals 17 residues. Germline CDR1 MNHEY, CDR2 SVGAGI. Between the trimmed V and J ends, which lost 2 bases and 5 bases, there was a span of 19 bases. The chain's CDR3 is CASSYRDKGISDNEQFF. CDR3 nucleotide sequence: TGTGCCAGCAGTTACCGGGACAAGGGGATCTCGGACAATGAGCAGTTCTTC.

This clonotype occurred many times. The V call is TRBV7-2, the J call TRBJ2-5; the match to TRBD2 covers 11 bases. The CDR3 consists of 14 residues. Germline values: CDR1 SGHTA, CDR2 FQGNSA. V shed 3 bases, J shed 4 bases, and the junction held 1 base outside the gene matches. DNA of the CDR3: TGTGCCAGCAGCTTCCTAGCGGGAGGAGAGACCCAGTACTTC. Its protein is CASSFLAGGETQYF.

This clonotype was seen at least ten times. The chain carries TRBV11-2 and TRBJ2-7, with a weak D call TRBD2 (6 bases). Trimming removed 1 base at V and 5 bases at J, with 33 bases between. Germline loops: CDR1 SGHAT, CDR2 FQNNGV. This CDR3 has 21 residues. CDR3 residues: CASSLGLPFPPHRREANEQYF. The CDR3 nucleotides read TGTGCCAGCAGCTTAGGTCTACCCTTCCCCCCACACAGGAGGGAAGCCAACGAGCAGTACTTC.

This clonotype has a count of ten or more. The rearrangement links TRBV5-1 to TRBJ2-1, with a possible D match to TRBD1 (6 bases). The CDR3 has 17 residues. Germline V gene data show CDR1 as SGHRS and CDR2 as YFSETQ. The V end lost 1 base, the J end lost 0 bases, and 14 bases lay between the germline ends. CDR3 protein: CASSLNLQGSSYNEQFF. In nucleotides, the CDR3 is TGCGCCAGCAGCTTGAACCTCCAGGGGAGCTCCTACAATGAGCAGTTCTTC.

The sample holds many counts of this clonotype. V is TRBV5-1 and J is TRBJ2-7; the D gene is possibly TRBD2 (5 bases). The CDR3 has 14 residues. Germline lookup yields CDR1 SGHRS and CDR2 YFSETQ. The germline V and J ends were trimmed by 4 bases and 0 bases, with 11 bases remaining between them. This CDR3 is CASSRSGVSYEQYF. In DNA, the CDR3 is TGCGCCAGCAGCAGGTCCGGGGTCTCCTACGAGCAGTACTTC.

In its sample, this clonotype was seen many times. The chain uses TRBV11-2 and TRBJ1-2; 7 bases are shared with TRBD1. Trimming removed 3 bases from V and 4 bases from J; junction bases left unmatched: 5. Germline V CDR1 and CDR2: SGHAT, FQNNGV. This CDR3 is built from 14 residues. CDR3 coding DNA: TGTGCCAGCAGCTTCGACAGGGCGGCCTATGGCTACACCTTC. The encoded protein is CASSFDRAAYGYTF.

This clonotype was found many times. This chain links TRBV20-1 with TRBJ2-3; D remains ambiguous. CDR1 is DFQATT, CDR2 SNEGSKA, per germline (reference sequence). This CDR3 is built from 13 residues. V was shortened by 5 bases and J by 2 bases, with 11 bases between the two germline ends. CDR3 in DNA: TGCAGTGCTTTGCCAAGCTACACAGATACGCAGTATTTT. This translates into CSALPSYTDTQYF.

On this clonotype itself: The junction does not match germline at one end; this may be a read error. The V gene is TRBV5-8, the J gene TRBJ1-6; D unresolved. The CDR3 is made up of 13 amino acids. CDR1 and CDR2 (germline): SGHTS, YDEGEE. CDR3 protein: CASSVNSMSPLHF. The CDR3, as DNA: TGTGCCAGCAGTGTCAACTCGATGTCGCCCCTACACTTT.

Remarks on this clonotype: This may stem from a read error, because a much larger clone lies one nucleotide away. The chain has TRBV3-1 and TRBJ1-1; D call uncertain. This CDR3 contains 13 residues. Trimming cost V 3 bases and J 1 base, with 6 bases left between them. CDR1 LGHDT and CDR2 YNNKEL come from the germline V gene (reference sequence). CDR3 loop: CASSHMTNTEAFF. The CDR3 bases are TGTGCCAGCAGCCATATGACGAACACTGAAGCTTTCTTT.

This clonotype was picked up many times. The rearrangement uses TRBV15 and TRBJ1-5, with TRBD1 identical over 10 bases. The trim removed 3 bases at V and 1 base at J, leaving 0 bases unmatched. The germline V gene has CDR1 LNHNV and CDR2 YYDKDF (reference sequence). This CDR3 contains 15 residues. CDR3 region: CATSRDRGSNQPQHF. DNA of the CDR3: TGTGCCACCAGCAGGGACAGGGGGAGCAATCAGCCCCAGCATTTT. The complete variable domain, with remaining parts taken from reference TRBV15 and TRBJ1-5, reads DAMVIQNPRYQVTQFGKPVTLSCSQTLNHNVMYWYQQKSSQAPKLLFHYYDKDFNNEADTPDNFQSRRPNTSFCFLDIRSPGLGDTAMYLCATSRDRGSNQPQHFGDGTRLSIL.

The table lists this clonotype with many counts. The rearrangement links TRBV10-3 to TRBJ1-6; no firm D call. Germline V lookup: CDR1 ENHRY, CDR2 SYGVKD. The length of the CDR3 is 14 residues. Trimming stripped 4 bases from V and 7 bases from J, with 11 bases between. The CDR3 protein is CAISVGSENSPLHF. CDR3 sequence (DNA): TGTGCCATCAGTGTCGGGTCGGAGAATTCACCCCTCCACTTT.

Points on this clonotype: Possible read error: a much larger clone is one base away. The chain uses TRBV5-5 and TRBJ2-1; D unresolved. V shed 3 bases and J shed 0 bases, with 10 bases lying between them. Germline V gene lookup returns CDR1 SGHKS and CDR2 YYEKEE (reference sequence). There are 15 residues in the CDR3. This chain's CDR3 is CASSYQESSYNEQFF. As DNA, the CDR3 is TGTGCCAGCAGCTACCAGGAGAGCTCCTACAATGAGCAGTTCTTC. Using reference TRBV5-5 and TRBJ2-1 for the parts outside the CDR3, the full variable domain is DAGVTQSPTHLIKTRGQQVTLRCSPISGHKSVSWYQQVLGQGPQFIFQYYEKEERGRGNFPDRFSARQFPNYSSELNVNALLLGDSALYLCASSYQESSYNEQFFGPGTRLTVL.

This clonotype appeared many times. This sequence joins TRBV24-1 and TRBJ2-1; 10 nucleotides align to TRBD1. V dropped 4 bases and J dropped 6; count of bases not matched to a gene: 5. Germline V gene lookup returns CDR1 KGHDR and CDR2 SFDVKD. The CDR3 covers 15 residues. The CDR3 bases are TGTGCCACCAGTGACCCGGGACAGGGGATCAATGAGCAGTTCTTC. It yields the protein CATSDPGQGINEQFF.

This clonotype was counted many times. The chain links TRBV20-1 to TRBJ2-2; possibly TRBD2 for D (7 bases). The length of the CDR3 is 15 residues. Germline CDR1 is DFQATT and CDR2 is SNEGSKA (reference sequence). Between the trimmed V and J ends, which lost 0 bases and 5 bases, there was a span of 13 bases. The CDR3 nucleotides read TGCAGTGCTAGAGATAGAAGGGGGGGGACCGGGGAGCTGTTTTTT. This codes for CSARDRRGGTGELFF.

This clonotype was counted at least ten times. This chain links TRBV29-1 with TRBJ2-4; 11 bases map to TRBD2. CDR3 size: 14 residues. The V segment lost 1 base and the J segment 9 bases; nucleotides outside the gene matches: 5. From germline, CDR1 is SQVTM and CDR2 ANQGSEA. Here the CDR3 reads CSVEASGRNGIQYF. CDR3 sequence (DNA): TGCAGCGTTGAAGCTAGCGGGAGGAATGGCATTCAGTACTTC.

In its sample, this clonotype was seen many times. V usage is TRBV6-5 and J usage is TRBJ1-2; 12 bases are shared with TRBD1. CDR3 size: 17 residues. The germline V gene has CDR1 MNHEY and CDR2 SVGAGI. V was clipped by 6 bases and J by 4 bases; unmatched bases: 12. The CDR3 is CASRPPGQGARGYGYTF. CDR3 sequence (DNA): TGTGCCAGCAGGCCCCCGGGACAGGGGGCGCGAGGCTATGGCTACACCTTC.

This clonotype was observed at least ten times. This chain joins TRBV12-3 or TRBV12-4 and TRBJ2-7; D perhaps matches TRBD2 (5 bases). V lost 3 bases to trimming and J lost 2 bases, with 8 bases between them. This CDR3 region has 13 residues. The CDR3 loop reads CASSFDYTYEQYF. The CDR3 DNA reads TGTGCCAGCAGTTTCGACTATACCTACGAGCAGTACTTC.

This clonotype was observed at least ten times. The gene calls are TRBV6-5 and TRBJ1-1; perhaps TRBD1 as D (5 bases). CDR3 size: 12 residues. V was pared by 6 bases and J by 8 bases, with 13 bases between. Germline loops: CDR1 MNHEY, CDR2 SVGAGI. CDR3: CASRDSHREAFF. The CDR3 nucleotides are TGTGCCAGCAGGGACTCCCACAGGGAAGCTTTCTTT.

This clonotype was counted many times. The chain uses TRBV5-1 and TRBJ1-2, with D hard to call. The CDR3 spans 14 residues. The V gene lost 3 bases and the J gene lost 5 bases, with 14 bases spanning the gap. In germline, CDR1 is SGHRS, CDR2 YFSETQ. The CDR3 loop reads CASSYAGASYGYTF. For the CDR3, the DNA is TGCGCCAGCAGCTACGCAGGAGCCTCTTATGGCTACACCTTC.

This clonotype was seen repeatedly, ten times or more. CDR3 sequence reads: CASNHPRGNYGYTF. Here the CDR3 DNA reads TGTGCCAGCAACCACCCCCGGGGAAACTATGGCTACACCTTC. This chain connects TRBV2 to TRBJ1-2; the D is unclear. Trimming cost V 7 bases and J 2 bases, with 14 bases left between them. The CDR3 sequence is 14 residues long. Germline-derived CDR1 and CDR2 are SNHLY and FYNNEI.

The table lists this clonotype with many counts. This sequence joins TRBV6-5 and TRBJ1-5; D gene ambiguous. This CDR3 has 14 amino acids. Germline V gene sequence: CDR1 MNHEY, CDR2 SVGAGI. Between the trimmed V and J ends, which lost 5 bases and 6 bases, there was a span of 14 bases. CDR3 residues: CASSKLPGSQPQHF. CDR3 bases: TGTGCCAGCAGTAAACTCCCAGGTTCTCAGCCCCAGCATTTT.

The chain links TRBV6-1 to TRBJ2-7, with 10 positions matching TRBD1. This CDR3 region has 14 residues. Germline CDR1 and CDR2: MNHNS and SASEGT. V gave up 6 bases and J gave up 7 bases; unmatched junction bases: 9. The CDR3 is CASRNDRGRKEQYF. CDR3 in DNA: TGTGCCAGCAGGAACGACAGGGGGCGCAAAGAGCAGTACTTC.

This clonotype was observed many times. A read error may account for a junction end that differs from germline. J is TRBJ2-1 and V is TRBV5-1, with D maybe TRBD2 (6 bases). This CDR3 spans 13 amino acids. CDR1 is SGHRS, CDR2 YFSETQ, per germline. CDR3 coding DNA: TGCGCCAGCAGACGGGACTCCGACAATGAGCAGTTCTTC. Translation gives CASRRDSDNEQFF.

This clonotype was observed many times. V and J are TRBV20-1 and TRBJ1-1; D is possibly TRBD1 (6 bases). The V gene's germline CDR1 is DFQATT and CDR2 SNEGSKA (reference sequence). Between the trimmed V and J ends, which lost 1 base and 4 bases, there was a span of 19 bases. This CDR3 region has 16 residues. As DNA, the CDR3 is TGCAGTGCTAGAGGATTCATGAGAGCAGGGGCCACTGAAGCTTTCTTT. The encoded protein is CSARGFMRAGATEAFF.

This clonotype was recorded at least ten times. The chain combines TRBV20-1 with TRBJ2-5, with 10 bases that match TRBD1. The trim removed 4 bases at V and 4 bases at J, leaving 18 bases unmatched. The CDR3 spans 18 residues. From germline, CDR1 is DFQATT and CDR2 SNEGSKA (reference sequence). This chain's CDR3 is CSAISPPGQGHNLETQYF. The CDR3 DNA follows: TGCAGTGCTATTAGTCCACCGGGACAGGGGCACAATCTAGAGACCCAGTACTTC.

This clonotype was counted ten times or more. The chain links TRBV29-1 to TRBJ2-1; perhaps D is TRBD1 or TRBD2 (5 bases each). Germline V gene sequence: CDR1 SQVTM, CDR2 ANQGSEA. The V end was cut by 4 bases, the J end by 4 bases, with 14 bases between. The CDR3 extends over 14 amino acids. The CDR3 here is CSVVRRGAYNEQFF. In nucleotides, the CDR3 is TGCAGCGTTGTCCGGCGAGGGGCGTACAATGAGCAGTTCTTC.